The 32 T cell receptor beta chains given below trace back to one sample, sequenced in a study of prognosis after radiotherapy for stage I lung cancer. Genomic DNA provided the template from which TCR beta CDR3 was amplified by two-round multiplex PCR. Amplification during the initial PCR round employed primers specific to each TRBV and TRBJ gene. Using its own MiXCR run on the multiplex PCR reads, TCRdb lists one record per CDR3 protein. The table records about 27,000 distinct CDR3 sequences, more than 45% of them present only once. Material: PBMCs, obtained before or after stereotactic body radiation therapy (not recorded which). The origin of the receptors is a donor aged 50 or older with non-small cell lung cancer.

The chain uses TRBV28 and TRBJ2-1; TRBD1 matches 7 bases. This CDR3 spans 17 amino acids. Germline CDR1 and CDR2: MDHEN and SYDVKM. Trimming removed 5 bases from V and 3 bases from J; junction bases left unmatched: 13. The CDR3 loop reads CASSPPHDRVDYNEQFF. The CDR3 DNA reads as TGTGCCAGCAGTCCCCCCCATGACAGGGTCGACTACAATGAGCAGTTCTTC.

The rearrangement joins TRBV20-1 to TRBJ2-1, with 14 bases that match TRBD2. The CDR3 has 16 residues. The germline V gene encodes CDR1 DFQATT and CDR2 SNEGSKA (reference sequence). V lost 3 bases and J lost 7; bases outside the gene matches: 8. CDR3 protein: CSASGTGTSGRNEQFF. Here the CDR3 DNA reads TGCAGTGCTAGTGGGACCGGGACTAGCGGGAGAAATGAGCAGTTCTTC.

This clonotype was found many times. At one boundary the junction diverges from the germline segment, which might be a read error. This rearrangement joins TRBV9 to TRBJ2-1; 7 bases line up with TRBD2. The V gene's germline CDR1 is SGDLS and CDR2 YYNGEE. CDR3 length equals 16 residues. CDR3 in DNA: TGTGCCAGCAGCCCCGAGATGCGGGAGCATGGGAATGGGCAGTTCTTC. Amino acid sequence: CASSPEMREHGNGQFF.

This clonotype occurred many times. The V gene is TRBV12-3 or TRBV12-4, the J gene TRBJ1-4; TRBD1 matches 9 bases. The trim removed 5 bases at V and 10 bases at J, leaving 14 bases unmatched. The CDR3 covers 16 residues. CDR3 coding DNA: TGTGCCAGCAGTGTGGCCGCACAGGGGGCTCTGGGAAAACTGTTTTTT. This gives the protein CASSVAAQGALGKLFF.

This clonotype ranks as medium-sized. The rearrangement joins TRBV6-4 to TRBJ2-7; a possible D gene is TRBD1 (6 bases). Trimming shortened V by 2 bases and J by 0 bases, and 14 bases separated the two germline ends. Germline V gene data show CDR1 as MRHNA and CDR2 as SNTAGT. The CDR3 loop spans 16 amino acids. Here the CDR3 reads CASSDPDRNISYEQYF. CDR3 in DNA: TGTGCCAGCAGTGACCCCGACAGGAATATCTCCTACGAGCAGTACTTC.

The genes are TRBV20-1 and TRBJ2-1; 7 nucleotides match TRBD2. V trimming: 7 bases; J trimming: 6 bases; junction bases outside the gene matches: 12. Germline values: CDR1 DFQATT, CDR2 SNEGSKA (reference sequence). The length of the CDR3 is 14 residues. CDR3 nucleotide sequence: TGCAGTGGTTTTTCTATCGGGAGGTCCAATGAGCAGTTCTTC. It translates to CSGFSIGRSNEQFF.

This clonotype was observed many times. The CDR3 DNA reads TGTGCCAGCAGCTTATTACTATCGACCACCTCTGAAGCTTTCTTT. Translated, it gives CASSLLLSTTSEAFF. V usage is TRBV7-3 and J usage is TRBJ1-1; D is undetermined. V was pared by 2 bases and J by 6 bases, with 16 bases between. The germline CDR1 and CDR2 sequences are SGHTA and FQGTGA. The CDR3 length is 15 residues.

The CDR3 bases are TGTGCCAGCCAGACTAGCGGGGCTAGCACAGATACGCAGTATTTT. Amino acids: CASQTSGASTDTQYF. This sequence joins TRBV6-1 and TRBJ2-3; 11 bases align to TRBD2. The V segment lost 8 bases and the J segment 0 bases; nucleotides outside the gene matches: 4. This CDR3 comprises 15 residues. Per the germline V gene, CDR1 is MNHNS and CDR2 is SASEGT.

On this clonotype itself: A junction end diverges from the germline sequence, so it may reflect a read error. The J gene is TRBJ2-7, the V gene TRBV12-3 or TRBV12-4, with 7 bases fitting TRBD1. CDR3 length: 12 amino acids. For the CDR3, the DNA is TGTGCCTTTCGGGACAGCTCCTATGAGCAGTACTTC. Translating gives CAFRDSSYEQYF.

This clonotype was picked up many times. The chain links TRBV27 to TRBJ2-3; D perhaps matches TRBD2 (6 bases). The CDR3 contains 15 residues. Between the trimmed V and J ends, which lost 6 bases and 3 bases, there was a span of 16 bases. CDR1 and CDR2 from the germline V gene are MNHEY and SMNVEV (reference sequence). This chain's CDR3 is CASSTAAGRTDTQYF. The CDR3, as DNA: TGTGCCAGCAGCACGGCGGCGGGAAGGACAGATACGCAGTATTTT.

V and J are TRBV9 and TRBJ1-2, with D tentatively TRBD1 (6 bases). This CDR3 has 15 residues. Per germline, CDR1 SGDLS and CDR2 YYNGEE. Trimming removed 4 bases at V and 5 bases at J, with 18 bases between. CDR3 bases: TGTGCCAGCAGCCGGGCGGGCCAGGGGATTTATGGCTACACCTTC. It is translated as CASSRAGQGIYGYTF.

The genes are TRBV28 and TRBJ2-7; no clear D gene. The germline V gene encodes CDR1 MDHEN and CDR2 SYDVKM. The CDR3 length is 15 residues. V dropped 5 bases and J dropped 5 bases, with 19 bases sitting between them. CDR3 residues: CASSTTLVLYNEQYF. In DNA form, the CDR3 reads TGTGCCAGCAGTACCACCCTGGTTTTGTACAACGAGCAGTACTTC.

The sample holds one count of this clonotype. This chain uses TRBV11-3 with TRBJ2-2; D may be TRBD2 (5 bases). The V end lost 8 bases, the J end lost 3 bases, and 19 bases lay between the germline ends. Looked up from germline, CDR1 is SGHNT and CDR2 is YENEEA. The CDR3 extends over 16 amino acids. The CDR3 region is CASGTANSADTGELFF. The CDR3 DNA reads as TGTGCCAGCGGCACCGCGAATAGCGCAGACACCGGGGAGCTGTTTTTT. The full variable domain, in which reference TRBV11-3 and TRBJ2-2 provide the parts outside the CDR3, is EAGVVQSPRYKIIEKKQPVAFWCNPISGHNTLYWYLQNLGQGPELLIRYENEEAVDDSQLPKDRFSAERLKGVDSTLKIQPAELGDSAVYLCASGTANSADTGELFFGEGSRLTVL.

Ten or more counts support this clonotype. This chain connects TRBV6-1 to TRBJ2-3, with 10 bases that match TRBD2. V lost 8 bases, J lost 3 bases, and 5 bases stayed unmatched. CDR3 length: 14 amino acids. The germline gives CDR1 MNHNS, CDR2 SASEGT. As DNA, the CDR3 is TGTGCCAGCGCTAGCGGGAGAGTAACAGATACGCAGTATTTT. Its translation is CASASGRVTDTQYF.

On this clonotype: A far larger clone lies a single base away; this is likely a read error. This chain uses TRBV7-9 with TRBJ2-1; D possibly corresponds to TRBD2 (6 bases). Germline V lookup: CDR1 SEHNR, CDR2 FQNEAQ (reference sequence). CDR3 size: 14 residues. The CDR3 DNA reads TGTGCTAGCAGCTTCGGTACGGGAGTGAATGAGCAGTTCTTC. Translation gives CASSFGTGVNEQFF.

As to this clonotype: A read error likely explains this, since a far larger clone differs by one base. The V call is TRBV9, the J call TRBJ2-7, with D perhaps matching TRBD1 (5 bases). The CDR3 runs to 13 residues. Germline assignment: CDR1 SGDLS and CDR2 YYNGEE. Trimming cost V 0 bases and J 7 bases, with 11 bases left between them. The chain's CDR3 is CASSVGQNNEQYF. In DNA form, the CDR3 reads TGTGCCAGCAGCGTAGGACAGAACAATGAGCAGTACTTC.

V and J are TRBV9 and TRBJ1-1, with TRBD1 matching 8 bases. In germline, CDR1 is SGDLS, CDR2 YYNGEE. After removal of 4 bases from V and 5 bases from J, the junction contained 13 bases not matched to a gene. The CDR3 has 16 amino acids. The DNA for the CDR3 is TGTGCCAGCAGCTCCGGACAGGGAATCTTGGTGACTGAAGCTTTCTTT. The encoded protein is CASSSGQGILVTEAFF.

This clonotype has at least ten counts. This may arise from a read error, as a much more abundant clone is one base away. A read error is likely, as this CDR3 ends without the conserved phenylalanine or tryptophan. The gene calls are TRBV29-1 and TRBJ1-1; D is possibly TRBD1 (5 bases). The CDR3 runs 11 residues. Per germline, CDR1 SQVTM and CDR2 ANQGSEA. V lost 4 bases and J 4 bases, leaving 7 bases between the germline ends. In nucleotides, the CDR3 is TGCAGCGTTGTGGGGGGCACTGAAGCTTTCTCT. It codes for CSVVGGTEAFS.

Relative to its sample, this clonotype is medium-sized. The V and J genes are TRBV13 and TRBJ1-2; D uncertain. Trimming removed 0 bases from V and 1 base from J, with 9 bases in between. The CDR3 sequence is 15 residues long. Germline values: CDR1 PRHDT, CDR2 FYEKMQ (reference sequence). Here the CDR3 reads CASSLGWEGNYGYTF. The DNA of the CDR3 is TGTGCCAGCAGCTTAGGATGGGAGGGTAACTATGGCTACACCTTC.

The J gene is TRBJ2-7, the V gene TRBV9, with 8 bases that match TRBD2. The CDR3 length is 14 residues. CDR1 is SGDLS, CDR2 YYNGEE, per germline. With V trimmed by 4 bases and J by 4 bases, 7 bases remained unmatched. CDR3: CASSPGGGLYEQYF. The CDR3 DNA follows: TGTGCCAGCAGCCCCGGGGGGGGGCTTTACGAGCAGTACTTC.

This clonotype was seen only once. A far larger clone is only one base removed, so a read error is likely. V is TRBV6-5 and J is TRBJ2-1, with a weak D call TRBD1 (6 bases). This CDR3 has 16 amino acids. Germline CDR1 and CDR2: MNHEY and SVGAGI. V was pared by 6 bases and J by 4 bases, with 19 bases between. Written as DNA, the CDR3 is TGTGCCAGCAGACACTCGAACCCCGGACAGTACAATGAGCAGTTCTTC. This sequence encodes CASRHSNPGQYNEQFF.

This clonotype was observed a single time. The rearrangement links TRBV27 to TRBJ2-3, with D possibly TRBD1 on 5 matching bases. V lost 4 bases and J 4 bases, leaving 24 bases between the germline ends. The CDR3 sequence is 18 residues long. The germline CDR1 and CDR2 sequences are MNHEY and SMNVEV (reference sequence). CDR3 DNA sequence: TGTGCCAGCAGTTCCTCCTATGGTGGAAGCTTGGGGCCAGATACGCAGTATTTT. Its translation: CASSSSYGGSLGPDTQYF.

V and J are TRBV2 and TRBJ2-7; TRBD1 is a possible D gene (5 bases). Germline values: CDR1 SNHLY, CDR2 FYNNEI. V lost 6 bases to trimming and J lost 4 bases, with 13 bases between them. The CDR3 covers 13 residues. The CDR3 protein is CASRTQGSYEQYF. The CDR3 region has the DNA TGTGCCAGCAGGACTCAGGGATCGTACGAGCAGTACTTC.

This clonotype occurred many times. The gene calls are TRBV5-6 and TRBJ1-1; the match to TRBD1 covers 7 bases. V lost 4 bases, J lost 0 bases, and 6 bases stayed unmatched. Germline CDR1 and CDR2: SGHDT and YYEEEE. The CDR3 spans 15 residues. CDR3: CASSSYRGMNTEAFF. CDR3 DNA sequence: TGTGCCAGCAGCAGTTACAGGGGCATGAACACTGAAGCTTTCTTT.

This clonotype was detected once. The chain has TRBV4-2 and TRBJ1-2, with D tentatively TRBD1 (6 bases). Germline-derived CDR1 and CDR2 are LGHNA and YNFKEQ. V lost 0 bases, J lost 8 bases, and 13 bases lay in between. This CDR3 region has 14 residues. CDR3 sequence: CASSQDIAGDGYTF. Written as DNA, the CDR3 is TGTGCCAGCAGCCAAGATATCGCAGGGGACGGCTACACCTTC.

As to this clonotype: A much larger clone lies a single base off, so this may be a read error. V usage is TRBV6-5 and J usage is TRBJ1-2; D gene unclear. This CDR3 region has 15 residues. Germline V gene lookup returns CDR1 MNHEY and CDR2 SVGAGI. In DNA, the CDR3 is TGTGCCAGCAGTTGGGGATCGTCCTATAACTATGGCTGCACCTTC. It is translated as CASSWGSSYNYGCTF.

The V gene is TRBV6-2 or TRBV6-3, the J gene TRBJ1-3, with 7 bases lining up with TRBD1. The CDR3 consists of 19 residues. With V trimmed by 0 bases and J by 5 bases, 16 bases remained unmatched. Germline loops: CDR1 MNHEY, CDR2 SVGEGT. The CDR3 bases are TGTGCCAGCAGTTACTCAGTGGTCCGGACAGGAGAAGATCGAAACACCATATATTTT. Its translation is CASSYSVVRTGEDRNTIYF.

This clonotype was seen many times. The V call is TRBV7-2, the J call TRBJ2-3; D is undetermined. The CDR3 sequence is 15 residues long. With 3 bases removed from V and 0 bases from J, the gap between germline ends came to 10 bases. Germline V gene sequence: CDR1 SGHTA, CDR2 FQGNSA. This CDR3 reads CASSFDVASTDTQYF. CDR3 DNA sequence: TGTGCCAGCAGCTTCGACGTTGCTAGCACAGATACGCAGTATTTT.

This clonotype came up many times. The CDR3 DNA follows: TGTGCCAGTAGACCGGGACTAGCGTACACCGGGGAGCTGTTTTTT. Protein: CASRPGLAYTGELFF. The chain links TRBV19 to TRBJ2-2; 10 bases are shared with TRBD2. Germline assignment: CDR1 LNHDA and CDR2 SQIVND (reference sequence). V shed 6 bases and J 3 bases; nucleotides not matched to a gene: 4. The CDR3 loop spans 15 amino acids.

The sample holds many counts of this clonotype. The genes are TRBV5-4 and TRBJ1-3; TRBD1 might be the D (6 bases). V lost 5 bases, J lost 2 bases, and 20 bases lay in between. CDR1 is SGHNT, CDR2 YYREEE, per germline (reference sequence). This CDR3 spans 17 amino acids. The CDR3 DNA reads TGTGCCAGCAGTCCGACAGGCCCTCGGAGGGCTGGAAACACCATATATTTT. It is translated as CASSPTGPRRAGNTIYF.

This clonotype was observed at least ten times. This chain connects TRBV28 to TRBJ2-6; D possibly corresponds to TRBD1 (7 bases). This CDR3 has 17 amino acids. Trimming took off 5 bases at V and 3 bases at J, with 17 bases between the two ends. Germline values: CDR1 MDHEN, CDR2 SYDVKM. CDR3 nucleotides: TGTGCCAGCAGTCCGCCATCAGGGGGAGGTGGGGCCAACGTCCTGACTTTC. Translating gives CASSPPSGGGGANVLTF.

Remarks on this clonotype: Only one base separates this from a far larger clonotype, so it likely reflects a read error. This chain joins TRBV7-2 and TRBJ2-1; possibly TRBD1 or TRBD2 for D (5 bases each). In germline, CDR1 is SGHTA, CDR2 FQGNSA. The CDR3 is 16 residues long. The V end lost 5 bases, the J end lost 1 base, and 15 bases lay between the germline ends. The CDR3 protein is CASSPGGRVSYNEQFF. In nucleotides, the CDR3 is TGTGCCAGCAGCCCAGGAGGCAGGGTTTCCTACAATGAGCAGTTCTTC.